This T cell receptor beta chain was found in a study of response to subunit inactivated influenza vaccine. TCRdb re-derived calls from the RT-PCR reads in MiXCR, one entry per CDR3 protein. The sample gives some 570,000 distinct CDR3 sequences, 11% of which show up once; about 11% is in the top ten. Germline CDR1 is SEHNR and CDR2 is FQNEAQ (reference sequence). V was clipped by 5 bases and J by 5 bases; unmatched bases: 17. The CDR3 has 17 amino acids. These same data were also listed under a study on T cells expressing NK-cell markers. From that paper: UMIs accompanied the 5'RACE template switching by which TCR beta cDNA was made. In sorted CD3+CD56+NKG2C+, CD3+CD56+NKG2C- and CD3+CD56-NKG2C+ T cells, TCR beta repertoires were obtained.

This receptor was identified in a man in his fifties who received an inactivated influenza vaccine. The sample was PBMCs from blood, taken on the day of vaccination. The gene calls are TRBV7-9 and TRBJ2-5; 7 nucleotides agree with TRBD1. The CDR3 coding sequence is TGTGCCAGCAGCCCTGAGACAGGGTTCCCCCACTCGGAGACCCAGTACTTC. Protein: CASSPETGFPHSETQYF.